Each of the 29 T cell receptor beta chains below was sequenced from the same sample in a study of blood T cell repertoires in COVID-19. The repertoire was sequenced with immunoSEQ multiplex PCR; TCRdb's copy has only in-frame clones and lacks some. The table lists around 250,000 clones, approximately 89% of them singletons, with roughly 8% in the top ten. The sequencing sample was made of peripheral blood. These receptors all stem from a man aged 35-49 years with active or convalescent COVID-19.

This clone appeared a few times. J is TRBJ1-6 and V is TRBV14, with a weak D call TRBD1 (6 bases). Germline values: CDR1 SGHDN, CDR2 FVKESK. Between the trimmed V and J ends, which lost 4 bases and 6 bases, there was a span of 13 bases. This CDR3 is built from 15 residues. CDR3 nucleotides: TGTGCCAGCAGCCGAGTGGGGGCCTCTAATTCACCCCTCCACTTT. Residues: CASSRVGASNSPLHF.

The CDR3 DNA reads as TGTGCCTGGAGTGTACCGGTCAGGATCCCTGGCGAGCAGTACTTC. Translation: CAWSVPVRIPGEQYF. V usage is TRBV30 and J usage is TRBJ2-7, with no clear D. The CDR3 consists of 15 residues. The germline gives CDR1 GTSNPN, CDR2 SVGIG (reference sequence). V was trimmed by 0 bases and J by 6 bases, leaving 18 bases between them.

J is TRBJ1-2 and V is TRBV30, with TRBD1 matching 10 bases. Trimming removed 5 bases from V and 4 bases from J; junction bases left unmatched: 7. Germline V gene sequence: CDR1 GTSNPN, CDR2 SVGIG (reference sequence). This CDR3 spans 14 amino acids. CDR3 bases: TGTGCCTGGGGGGGACAGGGGAACCTCTATGGCTACACCTTC. It codes for CAWGGQGNLYGYTF. Full variable domain (missing parts from reference TRBV30 and TRBJ1-2): SQTIHQWPATLVQPVGSPLSLECTVEGTSNPNLYWYRQAAGRGLQLLFYSVGIGQISSEVPQNLSASRPQDRQFILSSKKLLLSDSGFYLCAWGGQGNLYGYTFGSGTRLTVV.

V and J are TRBV6-5 and TRBJ1-3, with TRBD1 matching over 9 bases. The CDR3 has 14 residues. CDR1 MNHEY and CDR2 SVGAGI come from the germline V gene. V was clipped by 6 bases and J by 2 bases; unmatched bases: 2. CDR3 sequence: CASSNRGPGNTIYF. In DNA form, the CDR3 reads TGTGCCAGCAGCAACAGGGGGCCTGGAAACACCATATATTTT.

The CDR3 spells CASSTSGSSGYTF. The CDR3 coding sequence is TGTGCCAGCAGTACGTCAGGGTCGTCGGGCTACACCTTC. The chain combines TRBV6-5 with TRBJ1-2; weak D call: TRBD1 (5 bases). The CDR3 extends over 13 amino acids. With 5 bases removed from V and 8 bases from J, the gap between germline ends came to 15 bases. CDR1 is MNHEY, CDR2 SVGAGI, per germline.

V and J are TRBV14 and TRBJ1-3; no clear D gene. The CDR3 covers 15 residues. The V gene's germline CDR1 is SGHDN and CDR2 FVKESK. Trimming stripped 2 bases from V and 2 bases from J, with 10 bases between. The CDR3 loop is CASSQTQFTGNTIYF. CDR3 in DNA: TGTGCCAGCAGCCAAACTCAATTCACTGGAAACACCATATATTTT. Full variable domain (remainder filled in from reference TRBV14 and TRBJ1-3): EAGVTQFPSHSVIEKGQTVTLRCDPISGHDNLYWYRRVMGKEIKFLLHFVKESKQDESGMPNNRFLAERTGGTYSTLKVQPAELEDSGVYFCASSQTQFTGNTIYFGEGSWLTVV.

This rearrangement joins TRBV12-3 or TRBV12-4 to TRBJ2-7; perhaps TRBD1 as D (7 bases). The ends were cut back, 6 bases at V and 1 base at J, with 10 bases in the middle. The CDR3 sequence is 13 residues long. The CDR3, as DNA: TGTGCCAGCAGCCAGGGGGGATCCTACGAGCAGTACTTC. Translated: CASSQGGSYEQYF.

This sequence joins TRBV5-5 and TRBJ1-1; no firm D call. V was trimmed by 0 bases and J by 0 bases, leaving 9 bases between them. This CDR3 has 15 residues. Germline loops: CDR1 SGHKS, CDR2 YYEKEE (reference sequence). CDR3 sequence: CASSLVGTVNTEAFF. The CDR3, as DNA: TGTGCCAGCAGCTTGGTGGGTACAGTGAACACTGAAGCTTTCTTT.

The chain joins TRBV5-1 to TRBJ2-7; D is possibly TRBD1 (6 bases). Trimming stripped 0 bases from V and 6 bases from J, with 13 bases between. Germline loops: CDR1 SGHRS, CDR2 YFSETQ. The length of the CDR3 is 14 residues. As DNA, the CDR3 is TGCGCCAGCAGCTTGGGGACAGCAAAGCTCGAGCAGTACTTC. Translation: CASSLGTAKLEQYF.

V and J are TRBV7-9 and TRBJ2-5, with 7 bases matching TRBD2. Germline CDR1 and CDR2: SEHNR and FQNEAQ (reference sequence). V gave up 8 bases and J gave up 1 base; unmatched junction bases: 4. The CDR3 is made up of 13 amino acids. This CDR3 reads CASLSGVQETQYF. In nucleotides, the CDR3 is TGTGCCAGCCTGAGCGGGGTCCAAGAGACCCAGTACTTC.

The chain employs TRBV28 and TRBJ1-1; a weak D match, TRBD1 (6 bases). The CDR3 length is 15 residues. Germline CDR1 MDHEN, CDR2 SYDVKM. Trimming removed 1 base from V and 3 bases from J, with 12 bases in between. CDR3 region: CASSLSSGVDTEAFF. DNA for the CDR3: TGTGCCAGCAGTTTATCCTCAGGGGTAGACACTGAAGCTTTCTTT.

This clone has a count of ten or more. J is TRBJ1-5 and V is TRBV15; TRBD1 is a possible D gene (5 bases). The CDR3 covers 16 residues. Between the trimmed V and J ends, which lost 3 bases and 3 bases, there was a span of 15 bases. Looked up from germline, CDR1 is LNHNV and CDR2 is YYDKDF (reference sequence). As DNA, the CDR3 is TGTGCCACCAGCAGGGTAGCAGGGTCCCTCAATCAGCCCCAGCATTTT. Protein product: CATSRVAGSLNQPQHF.

This clone was counted only a few times. Germline and junction disagree at one end, which may indicate a read error. The V call is TRBV2, the J call TRBJ2-1; 8 bases match TRBD2. Per the germline V gene, CDR1 is SNHLY and CDR2 is FYNNEI. This CDR3 comprises 13 residues. The CDR3 coding sequence is TGTGCCAGCAGTGAAAGGTCAGCGGGGGATAAACTCTTC. It specifies CASSERSAGDKLF.

The CDR3 is CASSILPGQGRTEAFF. The CDR3 DNA reads TGTGCCAGTAGTATCCTTCCGGGACAGGGGCGGACTGAAGCTTTCTTT. The chain employs TRBV19 and TRBJ1-1; 10 bases are a match to TRBD1. Trimming at V came to 3 bases and at J to 5 bases, leaving 9 bases not matched to a gene. The length of the CDR3 is 16 residues. Germline V lookup: CDR1 LNHDA, CDR2 SQIVND (reference sequence).

This rearrangement joins TRBV5-1 to TRBJ2-2, with 8 nucleotides matching TRBD2. This CDR3 is 17 amino acids long. In germline, CDR1 is SGHRS, CDR2 YFSETQ. Losses at the gene ends were 2 bases for V and 1 base for J; bases not matched to a gene: 7. The CDR3 region has the DNA TGCGCCAGCAGCTTAGAAACCGGGACTAGGAACACCGGGGAGCTGTTTTTT. Residues: CASSLETGTRNTGELFF.

The chain employs TRBV5-1 and TRBJ2-3; TRBD1 matches 9 bases. With V trimmed by 4 bases and J by 6 bases, 12 bases remained unmatched. Per germline, CDR1 SGHRS and CDR2 YFSETQ. The CDR3 spans 16 residues. The CDR3 is CASSNGGDRVLDTQYF. The CDR3 DNA follows: TGCGCCAGCAGCAACGGTGGGGACAGGGTTCTGGATACGCAGTATTTT.

In this sample, this clone turned up once. The chain couples TRBV4-2 to TRBJ1-3; D ambiguous. This CDR3 has 16 amino acids. The V end lost 0 bases, the J end lost 0 bases, and 9 bases lay between the germline ends. Germline V gene data show CDR1 as LGHNA and CDR2 as YNFKEQ. CDR3 coding DNA: TGTGCCAGCAGCCAAGATCGGGCGGGCTCTGGAAACACCATATATTTT. This codes for CASSQDRAGSGNTIYF.

V and J are TRBV10-3 and TRBJ1-5, with 7 bases fitting TRBD1. The CDR3 runs 14 residues. Germline assignment: CDR1 ENHRY and CDR2 SYGVKD. Trimming took 6 bases from V and 5 from J; bases not matched to a gene: 7. CDR3 region: CAIRDTGVYQPQHF. The CDR3, as DNA: TGTGCCATCAGGGATACAGGGGTATATCAGCCCCAGCATTTT.

The table lists this clone with a count of one. The V call is TRBV4-2, the J call TRBJ1-2; TRBD1 might be the D (6 bases). CDR1 and CDR2 from the germline V gene are LGHNA and YNFKEQ. V was trimmed by 0 bases and J by 2 bases, leaving 10 bases between them. There are 15 residues in the CDR3. The CDR3, as DNA: TGTGCCAGCAGCCAAGAAGACAGGCCCAACTATGGCTACACCTTC. It is translated as CASSQEDRPNYGYTF.

In its sample, this clone was seen once. The chain carries TRBV4-2 and TRBJ1-2; perhaps TRBD1 as D (5 bases). Germline V gene data show CDR1 as LGHNA and CDR2 as YNFKEQ. The CDR3 covers 19 residues. V gave up 4 bases and J gave up 4 bases, with 28 bases separating them. The CDR3 coding sequence is TGTGCCAGCAGCCCCGTATCACGGGCCTCGGGGGTTACGGGCTATGGCTACACCTTC. The encoded protein is CASSPVSRASGVTGYGYTF.

The CDR3 coding sequence is TGTGCCAGCTCACCCCAGGGTCGGGTAGCCTACTCTGGAAACACCATATATTTT. Residues: CASSPQGRVAYSGNTIYF. The chain recombines TRBV18 with TRBJ1-3; the D gene is possibly TRBD1 (5 bases). Deletions cut 3 bases from V and 0 bases from J, with 18 bases between. The CDR3 runs to 18 residues. Germline V lookup: CDR1 KGHSH, CDR2 LQKENI.

This sequence joins TRBV5-6 and TRBJ1-3; a possible D gene is TRBD1 (6 bases). The CDR3 loop spans 16 amino acids. The V gene lost 6 bases and the J gene lost 11 bases, with 27 bases spanning the gap. Germline CDR1 reads SGHDT; CDR2 reads YYEEEE. The CDR3 nucleotides are TGTGCCAGCACCTTCGGACAGCCCGAAAACCATCGAGCCATATATTTT. It codes for CASTFGQPENHRAIYF.

This chain connects TRBV7-9 to TRBJ2-2, with 8 bases that match TRBD2. Germline loops: CDR1 SEHNR, CDR2 FQNEAQ (reference sequence). This CDR3 comprises 14 residues. Trimming cost V 5 bases and J 3 bases; bases outside gene matches: 2. The CDR3 DNA sequence: TGTGCCAGCAGCGTCGGGGGGGACACCGGGGAGCTGTTTTTT. The encoded protein is CASSVGGDTGELFF.

The chain is built from TRBV6-6 and TRBJ2-4, with TRBD2 matching 12 bases. V lost 2 bases and J lost 8; bases outside the gene matches: 4. CDR1 is MNHNY and CDR2 is SVGAGI in the germline V gene (reference sequence). The length of the CDR3 is 15 residues. The CDR3 nucleotides are TGTGCCAGCAGTTACACCCGGACTAGCGGGGACATTCAGTACTTC. It translates to CASSYTRTSGDIQYF.

The CDR3 reads CASSYGAGPSYGYTF. The CDR3 bases are TGTGCCAGCAGCTATGGTGCGGGGCCGAGCTATGGCTACACCTTC. V and J are TRBV27 and TRBJ1-2, with a tentative D call TRBD1 (5 bases). This CDR3 comprises 15 residues. The germline V gene has CDR1 MNHEY and CDR2 SMNVEV (reference sequence). The V and J ends lost 6 bases and 4 bases respectively, with 18 bases between them.

This sequence joins TRBV27 and TRBJ1-6; maybe TRBD1 (5 bases). Germline CDR1 and CDR2: MNHEY and SMNVEV (reference sequence). This CDR3 spans 13 amino acids. V lost 6 bases, J lost 7 bases, and 10 bases lay in between. The CDR3 protein is CASRIGGNSPLHF. CDR3 nucleotides: TGTGCCAGCAGGATCGGGGGAAATTCACCCCTCCACTTT.

The sample holds one count of this clone. The chain links TRBV4-1 to TRBJ2-1; a weak D match, TRBD2 (6 bases). The CDR3 has 14 amino acids. Germline V gives CDR1 MGHRA, CDR2 YSYEKL. Trimming shortened V by 3 bases and J by 10 bases, and 16 bases separated the two germline ends. CDR3: CASSQTRGTGEQFF. In DNA, the CDR3 is TGCGCCAGCAGCCAGACCCGGGGGACCGGGGAGCAGTTCTTC.

V usage is TRBV9 and J usage is TRBJ1-5, with a possible D match to TRBD1 (6 bases). This CDR3 has 14 residues. Germline CDR1 and CDR2: SGDLS and YYNGEE. Trimming took off 0 bases at V and 7 bases at J, with 11 bases between the two ends. The CDR3 loop reads CASSVEGVGQPQHF. The CDR3, as DNA: TGTGCCAGCAGCGTAGAGGGGGTTGGCCAGCCCCAGCATTTT.

The CDR3 reads CASRRAQRDQPQHF. The CDR3 DNA is TGTGCCAGCAGACGGGCGCAGCGGGATCAGCCCCAGCATTTT. The J gene is TRBJ1-5, the V gene TRBV2; no reliable D call. Germline V gene lookup returns CDR1 SNHLY and CDR2 FYNNEI. The CDR3 has 14 residues. With 6 bases removed from V and 5 bases from J, the gap between germline ends came to 14 bases. Full variable domain (outside the CDR3, taken from reference TRBV2 and TRBJ1-5): EPEVTQTPSHQVTQMGQEVILRCVPISNHLYFYWYRQILGQKVEFLVSFYNNEISEKSEIFDDQFSVERPDGSNFTLKIRSTKLEDSAMYFCASRRAQRDQPQHFGDGTRLSIL.